This TCR beta chain was identified in a study of T cell responses to AZD1222 COVID-19 vaccine. Method: immunoSEQ multiplex PCR; TCRdb's copy keeps in-frame clones and lacks some. Of around 160,000 clones listed, about 93% were seen once; the top ten hold under 2%. Germline V gene lookup returns CDR1 WNHNN and CDR2 SYGVQD (reference sequence). The CDR3 spans 14 residues. Trimming pared 4 bases from V and 1 base from J, leaving 7 bases between. This TCR derives from an adult in good health. The chain joins TRBV10-1 to TRBJ2-2, with unresolved D. Sequenced material: peripheral blood, taken on day 0 of AZD1222 vaccination. The CDR3 nucleotides read TGCGCCAGCAGTGGGAGCCAGAACACCGGGGAGCTGTTTTTT. It yields the protein CASSGSQNTGELFF.